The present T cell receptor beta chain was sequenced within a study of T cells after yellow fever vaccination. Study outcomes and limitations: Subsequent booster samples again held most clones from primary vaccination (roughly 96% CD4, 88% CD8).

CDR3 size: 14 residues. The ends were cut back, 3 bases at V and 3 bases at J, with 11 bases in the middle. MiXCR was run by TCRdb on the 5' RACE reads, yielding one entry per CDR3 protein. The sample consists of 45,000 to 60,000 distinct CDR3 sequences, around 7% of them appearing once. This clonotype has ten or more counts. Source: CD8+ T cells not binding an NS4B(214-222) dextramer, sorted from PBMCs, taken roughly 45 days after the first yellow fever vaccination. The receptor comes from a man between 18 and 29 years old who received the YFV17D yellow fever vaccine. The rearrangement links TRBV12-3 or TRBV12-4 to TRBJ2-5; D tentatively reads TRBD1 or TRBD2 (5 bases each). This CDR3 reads CASSLTTGEETQYF. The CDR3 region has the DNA TGTGCCAGCAGTTTGACTACAGGAGAAGAGACCCAGTACTTC.